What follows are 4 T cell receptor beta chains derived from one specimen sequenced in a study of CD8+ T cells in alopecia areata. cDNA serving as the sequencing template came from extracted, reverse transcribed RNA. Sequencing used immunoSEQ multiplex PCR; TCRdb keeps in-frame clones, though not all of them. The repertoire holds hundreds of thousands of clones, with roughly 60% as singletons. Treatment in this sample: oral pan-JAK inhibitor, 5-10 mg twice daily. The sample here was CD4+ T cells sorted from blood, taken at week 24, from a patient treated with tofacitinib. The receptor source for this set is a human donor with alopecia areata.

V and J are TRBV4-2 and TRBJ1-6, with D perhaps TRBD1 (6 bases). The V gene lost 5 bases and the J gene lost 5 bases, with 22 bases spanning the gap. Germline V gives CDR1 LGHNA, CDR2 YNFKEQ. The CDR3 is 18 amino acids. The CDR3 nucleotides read TGTGCCAGCAGCGACAGATGGGGAGGGGGACGGGATAATTCACCCCTCCACTTT. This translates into CASSDRWGGGRDNSPLHF.

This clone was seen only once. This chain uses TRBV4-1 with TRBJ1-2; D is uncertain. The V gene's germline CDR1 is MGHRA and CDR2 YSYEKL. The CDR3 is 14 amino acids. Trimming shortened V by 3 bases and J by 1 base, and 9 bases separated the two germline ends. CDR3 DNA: TGCGCCAGCAGCCAGCAACAGCTTAACTATGGCTACACCTTC. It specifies CASSQQQLNYGYTF.

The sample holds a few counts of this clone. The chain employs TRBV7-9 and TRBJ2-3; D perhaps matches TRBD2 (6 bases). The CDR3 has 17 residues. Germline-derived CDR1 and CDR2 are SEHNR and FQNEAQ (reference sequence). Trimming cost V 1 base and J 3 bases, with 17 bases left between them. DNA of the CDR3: TGTGCCAGCAGCTTAGGGTCCTTAGCGGTCGCGACAGATACGCAGTATTTT. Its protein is CASSLGSLAVATDTQYF.

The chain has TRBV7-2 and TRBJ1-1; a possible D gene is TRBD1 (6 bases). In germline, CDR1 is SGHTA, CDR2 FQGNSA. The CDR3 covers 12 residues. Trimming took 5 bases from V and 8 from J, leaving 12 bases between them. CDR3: CASSLRGQEAFF. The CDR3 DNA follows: TGTGCCAGCAGCCTTCGAGGACAGGAAGCTTTCTTT.